These 31 T cell receptor beta chains originate from one sample sequenced in a study of identical twins. In TCRdb, the 5' RACE reads were re-called with MiXCR into one record per CDR3 protein. The sample consists of 250,000 to 350,000 distinct CDR3 sequences, roughly 9% of them appearing once. The data also belong to a second study, concerning yellow fever vaccine responses in identical twins.

The specimen sequenced was CD8+ T cells sorted from blood. Receptors originate from a woman under 30 in good health.

This clonotype was detected many times. The J gene is TRBJ2-7, the V gene TRBV29-1, with 7 bases matching TRBD1. The ends lost 2 bases at V and 4 bases at J; junction bases unmatched: 8. The CDR3 spans 14 residues. The germline V gene has CDR1 SQVTM and CDR2 ANQGSEA. Written as DNA, the CDR3 is TGCAGCGTTGAATTGGTGGGACAGACATACGAGCAGTACTTC. The encoded protein is CSVELVGQTYEQYF.

A note on this clonotype: A single base separates this from a much larger clone, so it may be a read error. The V call is TRBV7-9, the J call TRBJ2-3; the match to TRBD2 covers 8 bases. After removal of 5 bases from V and 9 bases from J, the junction contained 16 bases not matched to a gene. The germline gives CDR1 SEHNR, CDR2 FQNEAQ (reference sequence). The CDR3 has 16 residues. CDR3 residues: CASSPTILAEGDTQYF. CDR3 coding DNA: TGTGCCAGCAGCCCAACCATACTAGCGGAAGGGGACACGCAGTATTTT.

The V and J genes are TRBV11-2 and TRBJ2-7; D might be TRBD2 (5 bases). From germline, CDR1 is SGHAT and CDR2 FQNNGV. The CDR3 consists of 15 residues. Trimming left V 5 bases short and J 3 bases short, with 17 bases between. CDR3 sequence reads: CASSPEGANFYEQYF. CDR3 in DNA: TGTGCCAGCAGCCCAGAGGGCGCAAATTTCTACGAGCAGTACTTC.

The V and J genes are TRBV7-9 and TRBJ2-2, with 9 bases fitting TRBD2. With 1 base clipped from V and 5 bases from J, the junction kept 5 bases outside the gene matches. CDR1 SEHNR and CDR2 FQNEAQ come from the germline V gene (reference sequence). The CDR3 extends over 16 amino acids. The CDR3 DNA sequence: TGTGCCAGCAGCTTAGTGCAGCGGGAGGCAACCGGGGAGCTGTTTTTT. This codes for CASSLVQREATGELFF.

This clonotype was observed a handful of times. The chain carries TRBV7-9 and TRBJ1-2; D is undetermined. From germline, CDR1 is SEHNR and CDR2 FQNEAQ (reference sequence). Between the trimmed V and J ends, which lost 5 bases and 6 bases, there was a span of 10 bases. The CDR3 loop spans 12 amino acids. The CDR3 nucleotides read TGTGCCAGCAGCCTAGGACTCAATGGCTACACCTTC. This gives the protein CASSLGLNGYTF. Using reference TRBV7-9 and TRBJ1-2 for the parts outside the CDR3, the full variable domain is DTGVSQNPRHKITKRGQNVTFRCDPISEHNRLYWYRQTLGQGPEFLTYFQNEAQLEKSRLLSDRFSAERPKGSFSTLEIQRTEQGDSAMYLCASSLGLNGYTFGSGTRLTVV.

The chain uses TRBV29-1 and TRBJ2-7, with D unclear. Germline CDR1 reads SQVTM; CDR2 reads ANQGSEA. This CDR3 comprises 13 residues. The V and J ends lost 5 bases and 4 bases respectively, with 15 bases between them. The chain's CDR3 is CSVLDMQKYEQYF. CDR3 nucleotide sequence: TGCAGCGTTCTAGATATGCAGAAATACGAGCAGTACTTC.

Worth noting for this clonotype: A read error may be the cause here, since a much bigger clone is one base away. The chain links TRBV7-2 to TRBJ2-1; 8 nucleotides agree with TRBD2. This CDR3 is 16 amino acids long. The germline gives CDR1 SGHTA, CDR2 FQGNSA. The ends lost 0 bases at V and 9 bases at J; junction bases unmatched: 10. The CDR3 region is CASSLASPAGVGEQFF. CDR3 DNA sequence: TGTGCCAGCAGCTTAGCGTCTCCAGCGGGAGTCGGTGAGCAGTTCTTC.

This chain links TRBV7-9 with TRBJ2-3; D is undetermined. The germline V gene encodes CDR1 SEHNR and CDR2 FQNEAQ (reference sequence). With 5 bases removed from V and 6 bases from J, the gap between germline ends came to 15 bases. CDR3 size: 14 residues. The CDR3, as DNA: TGTGCCAGCAGCCACCGGGCCCCCACGGATACGCAGTATTTT. Amino acid sequence: CASSHRAPTDTQYF.

The genes are TRBV19 and TRBJ1-1; D gene unclear. The CDR3 has 13 amino acids. Deletions cut 1 base from V and 5 bases from J, with 8 bases between. Germline V CDR1 and CDR2: LNHDA, SQIVND (reference sequence). The CDR3, as DNA: TGTGCCAGTAGTATAGCGTCGGGTACTGAAGCTTTCTTT. Its protein is CASSIASGTEAFF.

The rearrangement uses TRBV4-3 and TRBJ2-2; 11 bases fit TRBD1. The CDR3 consists of 15 residues. From germline, CDR1 is LGHNA and CDR2 YSLEER. With V trimmed by 6 bases and J by 7 bases, 7 bases remained unmatched. The CDR3 loop reads CASRRGQGADGELFF. CDR3 nucleotide sequence: TGCGCCAGCAGACGCGGACAGGGGGCGGACGGGGAGCTGTTTTTT.

The table lists this clonotype with many counts. The genes are TRBV15 and TRBJ1-1; a possible D gene is TRBD1 (6 bases). This CDR3 region has 17 residues. V lost 0 bases and J lost 2, with 16 bases in between. The germline V gene encodes CDR1 LNHNV and CDR2 YYDKDF (reference sequence). Here the CDR3 DNA reads TGTGCCACCAGCAGAGATAGAGGGGGGGGCCAAAACACTGAAGCTTTCTTT. This codes for CATSRDRGGGQNTEAFF. Together with reference TRBV15 and TRBJ1-1, the CDR3 gives the full variable domain: DAMVIQNPRYQVTQFGKPVTLSCSQTLNHNVMYWYQQKSSQAPKLLFHYYDKDFNNEADTPDNFQSRRPNTSFCFLDIRSPGLGDTAMYLCATSRDRGGGQNTEAFFGQGTRLTVV.

This chain connects TRBV6-5 to TRBJ2-2; tentatively, D is TRBD1 (6 bases). Per the germline V gene, CDR1 is MNHEY and CDR2 is SVGAGI. Trimming shortened V by 0 bases and J by 3 bases, and 8 bases separated the two germline ends. This CDR3 is built from 15 residues. CDR3 coding DNA: TGTGCCAGCAGTTACTCAGGACAGTACACCGGGGAGCTGTTTTTT. The encoded protein is CASSYSGQYTGELFF.

The chain combines TRBV6-2 or TRBV6-3 with TRBJ2-5; TRBD1 aligns across 11 bases. The CDR3 is 14 residues long. Germline-derived CDR1 and CDR2 are MNHEY and SVGEGT. V shed 6 bases, J shed 5 bases, and the junction held 5 bases outside the gene matches. CDR3 sequence: CASSGQGAVETQYF. As DNA, the CDR3 is TGTGCCAGCAGCGGACAGGGGGCAGTCGAGACCCAGTACTTC.

This clonotype appeared many times. J is TRBJ1-2 and V is TRBV4-3; TRBD1 matches 7 bases. The V segment lost 2 bases and the J segment 3 bases; nucleotides outside the gene matches: 6. The germline V gene encodes CDR1 LGHNA and CDR2 YSLEER. The CDR3 has 15 amino acids. CDR3 DNA sequence: TGCGCCAGCAGCCAACGGGACAGCGGGTACTATGGCTACACCTTC. Translation: CASSQRDSGYYGYTF.

This clonotype was seen a few times. This chain connects TRBV9 to TRBJ1-3, with 7 bases aligning to TRBD1. There are 19 residues in the CDR3. Unmatched junction bases numbered 15, after V lost 3 bases and J lost 0 bases. Per germline, CDR1 SGDLS and CDR2 YYNGEE. The CDR3 bases are TGTGCCAGCAGCGCCCCACAGGGGCCCAGCCCAACCTCTGGAAACACCATATATTTT. It is translated as CASSAPQGPSPTSGNTIYF.

This clonotype was seen many times. This chain links TRBV6-5 with TRBJ2-5; D is unresolved. The CDR3 totals 17 residues. Germline V gives CDR1 MNHEY, CDR2 SVGAGI. Trimming took 0 bases from V and 1 from J, leaving 15 bases between them. CDR3 nucleotides: TGTGCCAGCAGTTACTCAGTAGGCACGGGTTTCCAAGAGACCCAGTACTTC. Encoded protein: CASSYSVGTGFQETQYF.

This clonotype has a handful of counts. This chain uses TRBV10-3 with TRBJ2-1, with 8 bases fitting TRBD1. Unmatched junction bases numbered 7, after V lost 3 bases and J lost 3 bases. Looked up from germline, CDR1 is ENHRY and CDR2 is SYGVKD. This CDR3 region has 16 residues. CDR3 residues: CAISDGQGANYNEQFF. CDR3 DNA sequence: TGTGCCATCAGTGACGGGCAGGGGGCTAACTACAATGAGCAGTTCTTC.

The genes are TRBV4-1 and TRBJ2-7, with D possibly TRBD2 on 6 matching bases. The V gene's germline CDR1 is MGHRA and CDR2 YSYEKL. CDR3 length equals 16 residues. The V and J ends lost 6 bases and 3 bases respectively, with 21 bases between them. CDR3 residues: CASRPSPGLAYYEQYF. The CDR3 bases are TGCGCCAGCAGACCTTCCCCCGGCCTAGCGTACTACGAGCAGTACTTC.

This clonotype was recorded at least ten times. The gene calls are TRBV27 and TRBJ2-7, with 7 bases matching TRBD2. From germline, CDR1 is MNHEY and CDR2 SMNVEV (reference sequence). With 0 bases clipped from V and 4 bases from J, the junction kept 9 bases outside the gene matches. There are 16 residues in the CDR3. CDR3 residues: CASSLSRRESLYEQYF. CDR3 sequence (DNA): TGTGCCAGCAGTTTATCGAGGCGGGAGAGCTTGTACGAGCAGTACTTC.

The CDR3 sequence is CAWSEDEQYF. CDR3 bases: TGTGCCTGGAGTGAGGACGAGCAGTACTTC. The V gene is TRBV30, the J gene TRBJ2-7; D is unresolved. Germline V gene lookup returns CDR1 GTSNPN and CDR2 SVGIG (reference sequence). V was pared by 1 base and J by 5 bases, with 3 bases between. CDR3 size: 10 residues.

The chain uses TRBV27 and TRBJ2-7, with a possible D match to TRBD2 (5 bases). The CDR3 extends over 11 amino acids. CDR1 is MNHEY, CDR2 SMNVEV, per germline (reference sequence). Trimming removed 10 bases from V and 9 bases from J, with 16 bases in between. The CDR3 nucleotides are TGTGCCACCGCGTATGGAGGAGGGCAGTACTTC. As protein: CATAYGGGQYF.

This clonotype was observed at least ten times. This chain connects TRBV29-1 to TRBJ2-3; 7 bases are a match to TRBD2. The length of the CDR3 is 17 residues. Germline CDR1 is SQVTM and CDR2 is ANQGSEA. The V gene end was trimmed by 2 bases and the J gene end by 0 bases; junction bases not matched to a gene: 11. CDR3 in amino acids: CSVELAGAFTSTDTQYF. Written as DNA, the CDR3 is TGCAGCGTTGAATTGGCGGGAGCATTCACTAGCACAGATACGCAGTATTTT.

This chain uses TRBV7-9 with TRBJ2-7; no firm D call. CDR3 size: 15 residues. Germline values: CDR1 SEHNR, CDR2 FQNEAQ (reference sequence). Trimming pared 1 base from V and 3 bases from J, leaving 13 bases between. The CDR3 loop reads CASSLESLGLYEQYF. CDR3 sequence (DNA): TGTGCCAGCAGCTTAGAAAGCCTAGGTCTCTACGAGCAGTACTTC. The full variable domain, with the rest looked up from reference TRBV7-9 and TRBJ2-7, is DTGVSQNPRHKITKRGQNVTFRCDPISEHNRLYWYRQTLGQGPEFLTYFQNEAQLEKSRLLSDRFSAERPKGSFSTLEIQRTEQGDSAMYLCASSLESLGLYEQYFGPGTRLTVT.

This clonotype turned up a few times. V and J are TRBV27 and TRBJ2-7, with TRBD2 identical over 7 bases. The length of the CDR3 is 14 residues. Trimming removed 5 bases from V and 1 base from J; junction bases left unmatched: 5. In germline, CDR1 is MNHEY, CDR2 SMNVEV (reference sequence). The CDR3 DNA reads as TGTGCCAGCAGTATGGTCGGGGGGTCCTACGAGCAGTACTTC. Encoded protein: CASSMVGGSYEQYF.

The table lists this clonotype with many counts. This chain connects TRBV5-1 to TRBJ2-5; D is unresolved. CDR1 SGHRS and CDR2 YFSETQ come from the germline V gene. Trimming left V 4 bases short and J 2 bases short, with 12 bases between. The CDR3 length is 14 residues. CDR3 nucleotide sequence: TGCGCCAGCAGCCTGCTGACTGGACAAGAGACCCAGTACTTC. This codes for CASSLLTGQETQYF. Filled out from reference TRBV5-1 and TRBJ2-5, the complete variable domain reads KAGVTQTPRYLIKTRGQQVTLSCSPISGHRSVSWYQQTPGQGLQFLFEYFSETQRNKGNFPGRFSGRQFSNSRSEMNVSTLELGDSALYLCASSLLTGQETQYFGPGTRLLVL.

This clonotype has just a few counts. The V call is TRBV15, the J call TRBJ1-6; D call uncertain. The germline CDR1 and CDR2 sequences are LNHNV and YYDKDF (reference sequence). V lost 5 bases, J lost 6 bases, and 17 bases lay in between. This CDR3 contains 16 residues. CDR3: CATSPKAPGFNSPLHF. The DNA for the CDR3 is TGTGCCACCAGCCCCAAGGCTCCCGGATTTAATTCACCCCTCCACTTT.

This clonotype has a count of ten or more. This CDR3 is CSFSTGLGYEQYF. The DNA of the CDR3 is TGCAGCTTCTCGACTGGGTTGGGATACGAGCAGTACTTC. This sequence joins TRBV29-1 and TRBJ2-7; D not resolved. The length of the CDR3 is 13 residues. Trimming took 8 bases from V and 4 from J, leaving 18 bases between them. Germline loops: CDR1 SQVTM, CDR2 ANQGSEA.

A few counts support this clonotype. The rearrangement joins TRBV20-1 to TRBJ1-6; TRBD1 agrees at 11 bases. From germline, CDR1 is DFQATT and CDR2 SNEGSKA (reference sequence). V trimming: 5 bases; J trimming: 8 bases; junction bases outside the gene matches: 17. The CDR3 length is 18 residues. This CDR3 is CSAGGVLDRGLEDSPLHF. The CDR3 region has the DNA TGCAGTGCTGGGGGGGTTTTGGACAGGGGGCTAGAGGATTCACCCCTCCACTTT.

This clonotype occurred many times. The chain employs TRBV7-9 and TRBJ2-1; 14 bases are a match to TRBD2. Germline CDR1 SEHNR, CDR2 FQNEAQ (reference sequence). V was clipped by 5 bases and J by 2 bases; unmatched bases: 2. This CDR3 region has 16 residues. CDR3 region: CASSLGLAGAYNEQFF. CDR3 sequence (DNA): TGTGCCAGCAGCCTGGGACTAGCGGGGGCCTACAATGAGCAGTTCTTC.

V gene TRBV9 combines with J gene TRBJ2-3; D might be TRBD1 (6 bases). The CDR3 has 14 residues. V lost 0 bases, J lost 6 bases, and 11 bases lay in between. Germline V gene data show CDR1 as SGDLS and CDR2 as YYNGEE. As DNA, the CDR3 is TGTGCCAGCAGCGTAGGCAGGGGAAGGGATACGCAGTATTTT. Encoded protein: CASSVGRGRDTQYF.

V and J are TRBV6-2 or TRBV6-3 and TRBJ2-5; D perhaps matches TRBD2 (6 bases). CDR1 and CDR2 from the germline V gene are MNHEY and SVGEGT. The CDR3 is made up of 16 amino acids. V gave up 5 bases and J gave up 6 bases, with 22 bases separating them. CDR3 sequence: CASSASYLGGGKTQYF. The DNA of the CDR3 is TGTGCCAGCAGTGCAAGTTACCTCGGGGGTGGGAAGACCCAGTACTTC.